This T cell receptor beta chain was recorded in a study of vaccination effects on CD4 cells after COVID-19. TCRdb's copy holds only in-frame clones and misses some; the assay was immunoSEQ multiplex PCR. The sample carries 20,000 to 30,000 clones, roughly 70% recorded once. Details on this clone: Its specificity is unknown.

This CDR3 has 14 residues. The germline CDR1 and CDR2 sequences are SGHAT and FQNNGV. V gave up 5 bases and J gave up 3 bases; unmatched junction bases: 2. Expansion of antigen-specific CD4+ T cells with viral peptide pools was carried out by the ViraFEST assay before sequencing. Investigators separated out CD4+ T cells once 9 to 11 days of culture had passed. Subjects were given two BNT162b2 or mRNA-1273 vaccine doses. Nobody among the vaccine recipients had prior SARS-CoV-2 infection (nucleocapsid antibodies were negative). This clonotype was sampled from a human donor who received a COVID-19 vaccine. Sequencing was performed on CD4+ T cells from PBMCs cultured with SARS-CoV-2 spike peptides, taken after COVID-19 vaccination. The chain employs TRBV11-2 and TRBJ2-3, with 10 bases that match TRBD2. The CDR3 protein is CASSHSGRTDTQYF. The CDR3 DNA reads TGTGCCAGCAGCCATAGCGGGAGGACAGATACGCAGTATTTT.